These 5 T cell receptor beta chains originate from one sample sequenced in a study of CXCR3-negative and CXCR3-positive naive CD8 T cells. TRB cDNA libraries were made by UMI-labeled 5' RACE. TCRdb reprocessed the 5' RACE reads, keeping one entry per CDR3 protein, no DNA. This sample contains 130,000 to 150,000 distinct CDR3 sequences. Their target antigens are unknown. Study-wide results and caveats: Compared with CXCR3-negative naive cells, CXCR3-positive naive cells showed more hydrophobic TRB CDR3s.

Source material: naive CXCR3+ CD8+ T cells from blood. Subset specified: CD45RO-CCR7+CD27+CD95- naive CD8+ T cells expressing CXCR3 (TNR3+). All receptors derive from a human donor in good health. Some clones in this sample may be carry-over from other donors' samples.

This chain links TRBV20-1 with TRBJ2-7; TCRdb calls TRBD2, which cannot be checked without DNA. The CDR3 is 15 amino acids. CDR1 and CDR2 (germline): DFQATT, SNEGSKA (reference sequence). CDR3 in amino acids: CSARDPAGDILGQYF.

The gene calls are TRBV19 and TRBJ1-1; absent DNA, TCRdb's TRBD1 call cannot be checked. CDR1 LNHDA and CDR2 SQIVND come from the germline V gene (reference sequence). The CDR3 totals 11 residues. The CDR3 loop is CASSINREVFF.

The V gene is TRBV15, the J gene TRBJ2-5; no DNA is available, so the TRBD2 call from TCRdb remains unchecked. Germline loops: CDR1 LNHNV, CDR2 YYDKDF (reference sequence). The CDR3 has 15 residues. The CDR3 loop is CATSRTSGSGETQYF.

The chain carries TRBV7-9 and TRBJ2-7; as DNA is missing, the TRBD2 call by TCRdb cannot be tested. The germline gives CDR1 SEHNR, CDR2 FQNEAQ (reference sequence). This CDR3 contains 19 residues. CDR3 sequence: CASSSGGSSGRSKSYEQYF. The complete variable domain, with remaining parts taken from reference TRBV7-9 and TRBJ2-7, reads DTGVSQNPRHKITKRGQNVTFRCDPISEHNRLYWYRQTLGQGPEFLTYFQNEAQLEKSRLLSDRFSAERPKGSFSTLEIQRTEQGDSAMYLCASSSGGSSGRSKSYEQYFGPGTRLTVT.

The J gene is TRBJ2-1, the V gene TRBV12-3 or TRBV12-4; TCRdb calls TRBD1, which cannot be checked without DNA. The CDR3 has 11 amino acids. The CDR3 spells CASRAYNEQFF.